This T cell receptor (beta chain) was recorded in a study of T cell responses to AZD1222 COVID-19 vaccine listed by TCRdb under 2021. Regarding the complete study: AZD1222 recipients whose second dose came at about 4 weeks and those whose second dose came at about 12 weeks were combined into one group, since spike-specific TCR depth and breadth did not differ between the two schedules. TCR sequencing covered some 250 trial participants: some 210 given two doses of AZD1222 and about 26 given two doses of MenACWY control vaccine. Trial participants were enrolled by age into subgroups of 18-55, 56-69 and 70-plus years, and about 150, 27 and 61 TCR-sequenced participants, respectively, were included in these subgroups.

What the time point label conveys for this sample: baseline before first vaccination. The vaccinee samples were drawn from two UK trials, COV001 and COV002, one of which was a single-blind randomized controlled phase 2/3 trial testing AZD1222 (ChAdOx1 nCoV-19) in healthy adults. For TCRbeta chain sequencing, PBMC samples were collected from trial participants at day 0 and at day 28 after the second dose. The junction shows trimming of 5 bases on V and 4 bases on J, plus 17 bases between the germline ends. The CDR3 has 15 amino acids, counting the end cysteine and phenylalanine. The entry retains the CDR3 DNA only, 45 bases that are in frame from base 1. The germline V gene (reference sequence) specifies LNHDA as CDR1 and SQIVND as CDR2. What the work shows at the level of the full study, not this receptor alone: Reportedly, almost half of the unique spike-specific TCRs recognized epitopes lying outside the regions that are mutated in the B.1.351 and B.1.1.7 variants. Participants were mostly white British and included more females than males, and it was suggested by the authors that clonal diversity may have been underestimated. After two AZD1222 doses, both the breadth and the depth of spike-specific TCRs were significantly higher than at day 0 and than in MenACWY recipients. Conclusions about previously exposed vaccinees were limited because only 6 or 7 AZD1222 recipients were SARS-CoV-2 seropositive at baseline. Because no day 14 peak-response samples were available, the repertoires could be characterized only after the peak T cell response. The 56-69-year group was small, and its depth increase did not reach significance, likely because of low power. The whole spike protein was spanned by vaccine-associated CD4 TCRs, and dominant responses were seen in regions 160-218 and 743-854.

The CDR3 regions of human TCRbeta chains were analyzed by immunosequencing. Per the original workflow: TCRs in the repertoires were matched against a reference library of SARS-CoV-2-specific TCRs that had been generated with the MIRA antigen-specificity platform. Breadth was defined as the fraction of unique TCRs that were SARS-CoV-2-associated. Depth was defined as the fraction of total T cells that were SARS-CoV-2-associated. Each spike-specific TCR was assigned to its reactive spike region and to a CD4 or CD8 class using the MIRA data. Log10-transformed breadth and depth values were compared by one-way ANOVA with Sidak's multiple comparisons tests. Not all clones reach the TCRdb copy of this immuneACCESS table, which keeps in-frame sequences only. Checked studies attribute under half of the gap to unresolved V genes and leave the rest unexplained. The DNA gave D and trimming, while V, J and clone size come from that table. The sample data list tens of thousands of clones, and around three quarters of these were observed just once. The biggest ten clones account for less than 5% of the sample.

Worth noting for this clone: Which antigen it targets is not known. No much larger clonotype is one base removed from it; base qualities were not supplied.

This material consisted of peripheral blood, taken on day 0 of AZD1222 vaccination. The clonotype was recovered from an adult in good health. The rearranged segments are TRBV19 and TRBJ1-2; TRBD1 is a weak D gene call, 5 bases matching. The CDR3 in this case is CASSPGTVGFYGYTF. The DNA sequence is given as TGTGCCAGTAGTCCAGGGACGGTCGGCTTCTATGGCTACACCTTC.